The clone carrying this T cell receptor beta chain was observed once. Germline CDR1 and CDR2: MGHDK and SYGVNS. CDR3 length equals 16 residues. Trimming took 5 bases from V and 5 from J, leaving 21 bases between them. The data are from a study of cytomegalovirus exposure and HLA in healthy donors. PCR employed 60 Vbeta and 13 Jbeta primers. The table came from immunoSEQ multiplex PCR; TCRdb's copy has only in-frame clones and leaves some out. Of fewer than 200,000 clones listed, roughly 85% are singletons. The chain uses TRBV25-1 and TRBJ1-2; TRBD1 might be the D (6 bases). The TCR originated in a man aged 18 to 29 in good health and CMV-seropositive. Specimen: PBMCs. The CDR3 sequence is CASSNPTGDERYGYTF. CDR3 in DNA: TGTGCCAGCAGTAACCCGACAGGAGATGAACGATATGGCTACACCTTC.